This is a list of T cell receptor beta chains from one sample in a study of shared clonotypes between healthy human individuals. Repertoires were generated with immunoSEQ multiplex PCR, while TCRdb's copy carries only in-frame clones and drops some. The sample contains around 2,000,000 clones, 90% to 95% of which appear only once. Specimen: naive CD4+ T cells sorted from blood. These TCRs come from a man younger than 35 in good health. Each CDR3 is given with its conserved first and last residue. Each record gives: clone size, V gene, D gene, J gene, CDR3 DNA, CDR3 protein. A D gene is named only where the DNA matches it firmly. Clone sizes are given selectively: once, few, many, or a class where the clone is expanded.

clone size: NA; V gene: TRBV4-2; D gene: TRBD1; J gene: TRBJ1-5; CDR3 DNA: TGTGCCAGCAGCCAGAATAAACAGGGGGCGAGCAATCAGCCCCAGCATTTT; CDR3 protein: CASSQNKQGASNQPQHF
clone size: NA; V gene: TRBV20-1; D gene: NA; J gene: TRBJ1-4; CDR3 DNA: TGCAGTGCTAGGAGGGAAAAACTGTTTTTT; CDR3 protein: CSARREKLFF
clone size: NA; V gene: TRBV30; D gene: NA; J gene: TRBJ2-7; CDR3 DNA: TGTGCCTGGAGCGGGAGCGCCTACGAGCAGTACTTC; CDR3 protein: CAWSGSAYEQYF
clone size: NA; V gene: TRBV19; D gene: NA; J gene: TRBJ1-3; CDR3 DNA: TGTGCCAGTAGCACGTCCTGGCAGGGGACCATATATTTT; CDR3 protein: CASSTSWQGTIYF
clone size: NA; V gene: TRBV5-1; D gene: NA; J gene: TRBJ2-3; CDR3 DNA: TGCGCCAGCAGCTCAGGGGTAGAGACAGATACGCAGTATTTT; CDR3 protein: CASSSGVETDTQYF
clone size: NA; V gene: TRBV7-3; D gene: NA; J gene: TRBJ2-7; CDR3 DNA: TGTGCCAGCAGCCAGGGGCAGGGCAACGAGCAGTACTTC; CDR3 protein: CASSQGQGNEQYF
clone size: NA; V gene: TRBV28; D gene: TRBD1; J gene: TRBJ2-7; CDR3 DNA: TGTGCCAGCAGTCCAGGGGACAGCCCCGGCCTGGGATTGGGTACTCTGTTCTACGAGCAGTACTTC; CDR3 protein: CASSPGDSPGLGLGTLFYEQYF
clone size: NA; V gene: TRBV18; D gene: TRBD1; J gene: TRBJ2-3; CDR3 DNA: TGTGCCAGCTCACCCGGGACAGGAACAGATACGCAGTATTTT; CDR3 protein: CASSPGTGTDTQYF
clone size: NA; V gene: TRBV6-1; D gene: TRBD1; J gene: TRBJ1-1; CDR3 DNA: TGTGCCAGCAGCAATGAGGACAGGGGGAACACTGAAGCTTTCTTT; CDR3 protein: CASSNEDRGNTEAFF
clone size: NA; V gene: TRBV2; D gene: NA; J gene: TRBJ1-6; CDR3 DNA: TGTGCCAGCAGCGGGACCAAGGAGGTGGCCTATAATTCACCCCTCCACTTT; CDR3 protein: CASSGTKEVAYNSPLHF
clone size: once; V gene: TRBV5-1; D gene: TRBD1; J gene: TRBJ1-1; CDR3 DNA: TGCGCCAGCTCAGGAGGGACAGGGAACACTGAAGCTTTCTTT; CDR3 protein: CASSGGTGNTEAFF
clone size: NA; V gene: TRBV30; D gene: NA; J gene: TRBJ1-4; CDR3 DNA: TGTGCCCATTCGGCTGCAACTAATGAAAAACTGTTTTTT; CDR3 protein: CAHSAATNEKLFF
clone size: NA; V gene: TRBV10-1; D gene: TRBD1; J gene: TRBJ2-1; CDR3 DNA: TGCGCCAGCAGTGTGGACGCAGGGGGAAAGCAGTTCTTC; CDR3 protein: CASSVDAGGKQFF
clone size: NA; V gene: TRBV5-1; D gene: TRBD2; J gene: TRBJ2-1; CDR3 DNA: TGCGCCAGCTTTGGGGCTAGCGGGAACGGTGAGCAGTTCTTC; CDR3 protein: CASFGASGNGEQFF
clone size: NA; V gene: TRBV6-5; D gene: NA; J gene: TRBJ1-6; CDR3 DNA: TGTGCCAGCAGTCGCGGGGTATACGGGGATTCACCCCTCCACTTT; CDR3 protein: CASSRGVYGDSPLHF
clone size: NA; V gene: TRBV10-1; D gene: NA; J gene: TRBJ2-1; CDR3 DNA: TGCGCCAGCAGCGTGCGACAGGTGGCTAGTCACCTCCATGAGCAGTTCTTC; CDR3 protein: CASSVRQVASHLHEQFF
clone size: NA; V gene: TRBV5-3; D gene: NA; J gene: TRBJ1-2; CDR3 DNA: TGTGCCAGAAGGGGTGGGATCACACACTTC; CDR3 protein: CARRGGITHF
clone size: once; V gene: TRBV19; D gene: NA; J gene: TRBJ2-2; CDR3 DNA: TGTGCCAGTAAACCCCCCCCGGACACCGGGGAGCTGTTTTTT; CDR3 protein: CASKPPPDTGELFF
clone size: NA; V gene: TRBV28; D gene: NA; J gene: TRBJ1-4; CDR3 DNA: TGTGCCAGCAGTTCGCCGGGCCCCGGTGGGGAAAAACTGTTTTTT; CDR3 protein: CASSSPGPGGEKLFF
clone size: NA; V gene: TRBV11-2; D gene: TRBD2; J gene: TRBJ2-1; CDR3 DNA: TGCGCCAGCAGCCAAGATGATCACGGACTAGCACAGTTCTTC; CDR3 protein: CASSQDDHGLAQFF
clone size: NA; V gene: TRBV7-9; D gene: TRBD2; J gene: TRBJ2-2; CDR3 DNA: TGTGCCAGCGGAACCCCTAGCGGCTCGGCCGGGGAGCTGTTTTTT; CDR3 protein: CASGTPSGSAGELFF
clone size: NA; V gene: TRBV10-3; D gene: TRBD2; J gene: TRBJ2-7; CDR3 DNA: TGTGCCATCAGTGCGGATTTTGTGACTAGCGAACCTTCGGAGCAGTACTTC; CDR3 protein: CAISADFVTSEPSEQYF
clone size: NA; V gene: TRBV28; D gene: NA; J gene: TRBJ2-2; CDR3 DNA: TGTGCCAGCAGTCCTCAAGGGGGTACCACCGGGGAGCTGTTTTTT; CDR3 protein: CASSPQGGTTGELFF
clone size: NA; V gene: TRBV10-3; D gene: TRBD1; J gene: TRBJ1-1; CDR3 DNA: TGTGCCATCAGTGAAGGCCAGGGGGGCACTGAAGCTTTCTTT; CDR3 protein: CAISEGQGGTEAFF
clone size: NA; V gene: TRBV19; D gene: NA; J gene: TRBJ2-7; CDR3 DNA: TGTGCCAGTAGTATCCAGGGCGGGCCTCTAAGCGAGCAGTACTTC; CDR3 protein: CASSIQGGPLSEQYF
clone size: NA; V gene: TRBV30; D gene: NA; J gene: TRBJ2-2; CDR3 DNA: TGTGCCTGGAGTGTTGTAAGACACACCGGGGAGCTGTTTTTT; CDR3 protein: CAWSVVRHTGELFF
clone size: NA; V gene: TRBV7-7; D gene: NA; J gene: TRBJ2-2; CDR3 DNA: TGTGCTAGCAGCTTAGACACCGGGGAGCTGTTTTTT; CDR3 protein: CASSLDTGELFF
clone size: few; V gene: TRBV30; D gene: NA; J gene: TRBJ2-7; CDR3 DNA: TGTGCCTGGAGTGGGCGCACACTTCTCTACGAGCAGTACTTC; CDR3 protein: CAWSGRTLLYEQYF
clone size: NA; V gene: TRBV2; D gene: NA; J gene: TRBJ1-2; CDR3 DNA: TGTGCCAGCAGCGAAAGAACGGGGGGCTACACCTTC; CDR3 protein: CASSERTGGYTF
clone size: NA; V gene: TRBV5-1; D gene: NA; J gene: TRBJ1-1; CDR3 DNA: TGCGCCAGCAGCCTGCAGGGAGGGGAGAACACTGAAGCTTTCTTT; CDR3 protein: CASSLQGGENTEAFF
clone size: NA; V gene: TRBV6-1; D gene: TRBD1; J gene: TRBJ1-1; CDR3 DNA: TGTGCCAGCAGCTCGACAGGGGCCACTGAAGCTTTCTTT; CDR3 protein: CASSSTGATEAFF
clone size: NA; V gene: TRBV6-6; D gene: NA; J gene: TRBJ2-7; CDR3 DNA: TGTGCCAGCAGTTTGCAGGGAAGCTACGAGCAGTACTTC; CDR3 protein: CASSLQGSYEQYF
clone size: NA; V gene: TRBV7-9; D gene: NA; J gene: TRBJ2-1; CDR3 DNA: TGTGCCAGCAGCTTAGAAAGGGAGCAGTTCTTC; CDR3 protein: CASSLEREQFF
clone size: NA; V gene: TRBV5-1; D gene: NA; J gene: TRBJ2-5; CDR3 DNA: TGCGCCAGCAGCCAATTTCCCCGGGGCTTCCTAGAAGAGACCCAGTACTTC; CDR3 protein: CASSQFPRGFLEETQYF
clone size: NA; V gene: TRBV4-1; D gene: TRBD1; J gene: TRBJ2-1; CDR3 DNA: TGCGCCAGCAGCCAAGATCCAGGGGGCGGATTGGAGCAGTTCTTC; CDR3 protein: CASSQDPGGGLEQFF
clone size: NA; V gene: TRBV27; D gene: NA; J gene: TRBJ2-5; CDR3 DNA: TGTGCCAGCAGCCGATCCCCGGCACAAGAGACCCAGTACTTC; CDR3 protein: CASSRSPAQETQYF
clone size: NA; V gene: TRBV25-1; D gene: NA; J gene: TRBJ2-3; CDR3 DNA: TGTGCCAGCAGTGAATCAGGAACAGATACGCAGTATTTT; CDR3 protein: CASSESGTDTQYF
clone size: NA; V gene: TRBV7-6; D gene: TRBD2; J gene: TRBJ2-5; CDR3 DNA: TGTGCCAGCAGCTTCTTGACTAGCGGAAAAGAGACCCAGTACTTC; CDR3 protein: CASSFLTSGKETQYF
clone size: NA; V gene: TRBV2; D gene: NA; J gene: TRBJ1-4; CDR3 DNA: TGTGCCAGCAGGGTGGGAAATGAAAAACTGTTTTTT; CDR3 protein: CASRVGNEKLFF